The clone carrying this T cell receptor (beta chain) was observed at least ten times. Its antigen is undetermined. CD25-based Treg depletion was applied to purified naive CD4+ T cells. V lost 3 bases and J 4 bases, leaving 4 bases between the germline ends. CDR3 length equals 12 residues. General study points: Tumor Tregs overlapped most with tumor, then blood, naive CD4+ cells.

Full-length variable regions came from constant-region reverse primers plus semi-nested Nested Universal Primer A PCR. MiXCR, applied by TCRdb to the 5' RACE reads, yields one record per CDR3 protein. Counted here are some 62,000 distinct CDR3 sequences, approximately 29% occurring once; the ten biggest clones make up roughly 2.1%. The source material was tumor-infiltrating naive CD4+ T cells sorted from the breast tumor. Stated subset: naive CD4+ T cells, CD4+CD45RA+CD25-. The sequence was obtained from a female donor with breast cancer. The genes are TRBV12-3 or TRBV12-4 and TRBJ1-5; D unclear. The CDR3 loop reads CASSFQNQPQHF. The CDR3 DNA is TGTGCCAGCAGTTTTCAGAATCAGCCCCAGCATTTT.